This TCR beta chain was recorded in a study of PD-1 blockade in classical Hodgkin lymphoma. For the study at large: Nivolumab was given intravenously to patients at 3 mg/kg every 2 weeks.

Method: immunoSEQ multiplex PCR; TCRdb's copy keeps in-frame clones and lacks some. The data show around 92,000 clones, 75% to 85% seen once. CDR3 length equals 16 residues. Germline-derived CDR1 and CDR2 are SGHNT and YYREEE (reference sequence). V was trimmed by 0 bases and J by 8 bases, leaving 17 bases between them. Documented time point: cycle 4 day 1 (C4D1), after 5 to 7 weeks of nivolumab. After autologous stem cell transplantation all patients relapsed, and prior brentuximab vedotin exposure differed between cohorts. The receptor's source is a human donor with classical Hodgkin lymphoma. Sequencing was performed on peripheral blood mononuclear cells (PBMCs), taken before the fourth cycle of nivolumab. The chain employs TRBV5-4 and TRBJ2-2; D is unresolved. CDR3 loop: CASSLAPSYFAGELFF. The CDR3 bases are TGTGCCAGCAGCTTGGCCCCATCCTACTTCGCGGGGGAGCTGTTTTTT. The full variable domain, its missing parts supplied by reference TRBV5-4 and TRBJ2-2, is ETGVTQSPTHLIKTRGQQVTLRCSSQSGHNTVSWYQQALGQGPQFIFQYYREEENGRGNFPPRFSGLQFPNYSSELNVNALELDDSALYLCASSLAPSYFAGELFFGEGSRLTVL.